This T cell receptor (beta chain) emerged from a study of blood T cell repertoires in COVID-19. Turning to the study itself: Donors in the United States, Italy and Spain gave samples during acute or convalescent COVID-19.

Produced via immunoSEQ multiplex PCR; TCRdb's table is partial and in-frame only. The sample shows around 160,000 clones, approximately 88% of them seen only once. This clone was detected only once. CDR1 SGHRS and CDR2 YFSETQ come from the germline V gene. The V segment lost 0 bases and the J segment 6 bases; nucleotides outside the gene matches: 3. This CDR3 is built from 16 residues. This receptor was obtained from a woman aged 25 to 45 with acute COVID-19. Sequences were obtained from PBMCs or T cells enriched from blood (not recorded which). J is TRBJ2-3 and V is TRBV5-1; TRBD2 matches 14 bases. The CDR3 protein is CASSLGLAGGVDTQYF. CDR3 DNA sequence: TGCGCCAGCAGCTTGGGACTAGCGGGAGGGGTTGATACGCAGTATTTT.